The 25 T cell receptor beta chains given below trace back to one sample, sequenced in a study of blood T cell repertoires in COVID-19. Assay used: immunoSEQ multiplex PCR; TCRdb lists only in-frame clones, some missing. The table records fewer than 120,000 clones, around 74% of them present only once. The sequenced material came from peripheral blood. The source of these receptors is a woman aged 55 to 70 with acute or convalescent COVID-19.

This clone has more than one count but fewer than ten. The rearrangement links TRBV10-3 to TRBJ1-2; tentatively, D is TRBD1 (6 bases). Germline-derived CDR1 and CDR2 are ENHRY and SYGVKD. The V end was cut by 4 bases, the J end by 8 bases, with 17 bases between. The CDR3 has 14 amino acids. The CDR3 DNA sequence: TGTGCCATCAGTGCCCGAACAGGGTTCGGCGGCTACACCTTC. This sequence encodes CAISARTGFGGYTF.

This chain uses TRBV29-1 with TRBJ2-7, with 7 bases identical to TRBD1. From germline, CDR1 is SQVTM and CDR2 ANQGSEA. This CDR3 has 12 residues. Germline trimming cut 2 bases from V and 4 bases from J; bases unmatched to any gene: 2. The CDR3 sequence is CSVEMDRYEQYF. The DNA for the CDR3 is TGCAGCGTTGAAATGGACAGGTACGAGCAGTACTTC.

In this sample, this clone turned up once. V gene TRBV27 combines with J gene TRBJ2-1, with a possible D match to TRBD2 (7 bases). Trimming cost V 2 bases and J 2 bases, with 10 bases left between them. Germline V CDR1 and CDR2: MNHEY, SMNVEV (reference sequence). CDR3 length: 15 amino acids. The DNA of the CDR3 is TGTGCCAGCAGTTTAGAGGGGGGGCCCTACAATGAGCAGTTCTTC. Its protein product is CASSLEGGPYNEQFF.

This clone was seen once. The chain links TRBV19 to TRBJ1-3; D is undetermined. V lost 3 bases, J lost 0 bases, and 12 bases lay in between. The CDR3 runs to 16 residues. Germline-derived CDR1 and CDR2 are LNHDA and SQIVND (reference sequence). The CDR3 protein is CASSMSSLRSGNTIYF. The CDR3, as DNA: TGTGCCAGTAGTATGTCGTCACTTCGCTCTGGAAACACCATATATTTT.

This clone was counted only a few times. The CDR3 nucleotides read TGTGCCAGCAGCACTAACCGGAACACTGAAGCTTTCTTT. Its protein product is CASSTNRNTEAFF. This chain uses TRBV7-2 with TRBJ1-1; D is uncertain. The CDR3 contains 13 residues. Trimming shortened V by 5 bases and J by 1 base, and 8 bases separated the two germline ends. The germline gives CDR1 SGHTA, CDR2 FQGNSA.

In its sample, this clone was seen once. This sequence joins TRBV18 and TRBJ2-3, with 9 bases aligning to TRBD2. Trimming cost V 0 bases and J 6 bases; bases outside gene matches: 10. This CDR3 is 17 amino acids long. Germline V lookup: CDR1 KGHSH, CDR2 LQKENI. The CDR3 sequence: CASSPPVGGGASDTQYF. The CDR3 DNA sequence: TGTGCCAGCTCACCACCGGTGGGCGGGGGGGCCTCGGATACGCAGTATTTT.

The CDR3 DNA sequence: TGTGCTAGTGGCTTCCAGACAGGGGGTATCCCCCATGGCTACACCTTC. It specifies CASGFQTGGIPHGYTF. The V gene is TRBV12-5, the J gene TRBJ1-2, with 9 bases aligning to TRBD1. Germline CDR1 is LGHNT and CDR2 is FRNRAP. The CDR3 length is 16 residues. V shed 6 bases and J 6 bases; nucleotides not matched to a gene: 14. Full variable domain (outside the CDR3, taken from reference TRBV12-5 and TRBJ1-2): DARVTQTPRHKVTEMGQEVTMRCQPILGHNTVFWYRQTMMQGLELLAYFRNRAPLDDSGMPKDRFSAEMPDATLATLKIQPSEPRDSAVYFCASGFQTGGIPHGYTFGSGTRLTVV.

This clone was seen just once. The rearrangement uses TRBV28 and TRBJ1-2, with D unresolved. Germline lookup yields CDR1 MDHEN and CDR2 SYDVKM. Trimming took off 3 bases at V and 0 bases at J, with 11 bases between the two ends. The CDR3 has 15 residues. The CDR3 region has the DNA TGTGCCAGCAGTTTCACCCTAACCGCTAACTATGGCTACACCTTC. It encodes CASSFTLTANYGYTF.

With regard to this clone: Germline and junction disagree at one end, which may indicate a read error. J is TRBJ2-7 and V is TRBV5-6, with 7 bases aligning to TRBD2. Germline V gene lookup returns CDR1 SGHDT and CDR2 YYEEEE. The CDR3 totals 11 residues. The CDR3 coding sequence is TGTGCCAGCAGCTTGGAGGCGGGGGAGGACTTC. Translated, it gives CASSLEAGEDF.

The chain recombines TRBV7-8 with TRBJ2-3; TRBD2 matches 8 bases. Unmatched junction bases numbered 7, after V lost 4 bases and J lost 4 bases. The CDR3 sequence is 15 residues long. Germline V gives CDR1 SGHVS, CDR2 FQNEAQ. This CDR3 reads CASSSGPGGADTQYF. Here the CDR3 DNA reads TGTGCCAGCAGCTCAGGACCGGGGGGGGCAGATACGCAGTATTTT.

The genes are TRBV29-1 and TRBJ1-2; D remains ambiguous. Germline V gene lookup returns CDR1 SQVTM and CDR2 ANQGSEA. V lost 4 bases and J 1 base, leaving 7 bases between the germline ends. The CDR3 covers 12 residues. CDR3 protein: CSVGADNYGYTF. CDR3 coding DNA: TGCAGCGTTGGTGCAGATAACTATGGCTACACCTTC.

The chain has TRBV5-1 and TRBJ2-7, with TRBD1 matching 8 bases. Per the germline V gene, CDR1 is SGHRS and CDR2 is YFSETQ. With V trimmed by 4 bases and J by 4 bases, 7 bases remained unmatched. The CDR3 extends over 14 amino acids. The CDR3 is CASSLTGTGYEQYF. The CDR3 nucleotides read TGCGCCAGCAGCCTAACCGGGACAGGTTACGAGCAGTACTTC.

This chain joins TRBV11-2 and TRBJ1-1, with no clear D. The ends were cut back, 5 bases at V and 0 bases at J, with 10 bases in the middle. This CDR3 is built from 14 residues. CDR1 SGHAT and CDR2 FQNNGV come from the germline V gene. CDR3 sequence: CASSEPPMNTEAFF. CDR3 nucleotides: TGTGCCAGCAGCGAACCCCCTATGAACACTGAAGCTTTCTTT.

This clone has only a few counts. The chain has TRBV7-6 and TRBJ2-7; 7 nucleotides line up with TRBD2. This CDR3 is 15 amino acids long. The V segment lost 5 bases and the J segment 7 bases; nucleotides outside the gene matches: 14. Germline V gene sequence: CDR1 SGHVS, CDR2 FNYEAQ. The CDR3 sequence: CASSGAASGESEQYF. CDR3 coding DNA: TGTGCCAGCAGCGGGGCCGCCAGCGGGGAATCAGAGCAGTACTTC.

There are a few counts of this clone. The chain combines TRBV7-3 with TRBJ1-1; no clear D. Germline loops: CDR1 SGHTA, CDR2 FQGTGA. This CDR3 contains 14 residues. The germline V and J ends were trimmed by 2 bases and 1 base, with 8 bases remaining between them. CDR3 in amino acids: CASSLGGENTEAFF. The CDR3 coding sequence is TGTGCCAGCAGCTTAGGCGGGGAGAACACTGAAGCTTTCTTT.

There are a few counts of this clone. The V and J genes are TRBV18 and TRBJ1-4; TRBD1 matches 7 bases. Germline trimming cut 3 bases from V and 5 bases from J; bases unmatched to any gene: 6. Per the germline V gene, CDR1 is KGHSH and CDR2 is LQKENI. This CDR3 comprises 15 residues. As DNA, the CDR3 is TGTGCCAGCTCACCCCAGGGACAGCCAAATGAAAAACTGTTTTTT. Amino acid sequence: CASSPQGQPNEKLFF.

The chain uses TRBV19 and TRBJ2-7; TRBD2 might be the D (6 bases). V lost 5 bases, J lost 3 bases, and 23 bases lay in between. This CDR3 contains 17 residues. Per the germline V gene, CDR1 is LNHDA and CDR2 is SQIVND (reference sequence). CDR3 protein: CASSDRAGRGPHYEQYF. Written as DNA, the CDR3 is TGTGCCAGTAGTGATAGGGCGGGGCGGGGTCCTCACTACGAGCAGTACTTC.

The rearrangement joins TRBV21-1 to TRBJ2-3; the table's D call TRBD2 went unverified against the DNA. TRBV21-1 is a pseudogene locus. The length of the CDR3 is 13 residues. This chain's CDR3 is CASSSPFTDTQYF. The CDR3 DNA is TGTGCCAGCAGCTCCCCCTTCACAGATACGCAGTATTTT.

The chain is built from TRBV10-3 and TRBJ1-1; unclear D gene. Germline V gene sequence: CDR1 ENHRY, CDR2 SYGVKD. This CDR3 comprises 13 residues. Between the trimmed V and J ends, which lost 4 bases and 1 base, there was a span of 7 bases. In DNA, the CDR3 is TGTGCCATCAGTGCATCGGGGAACACTGAAGCTTTCTTT. The encoded protein is CAISASGNTEAFF.

The chain joins TRBV5-1 to TRBJ2-3; 7 bases line up with TRBD1. Germline loops: CDR1 SGHRS, CDR2 YFSETQ. The CDR3 has 15 residues. The V gene end was trimmed by 4 bases and the J gene end by 4 bases; junction bases not matched to a gene: 9. For the CDR3, the DNA is TGCGCCAGCAGCCTGGGTGAGCAGGGGGCAGATACGCAGTATTTT. It translates to CASSLGEQGADTQYF.

This chain links TRBV10-3 with TRBJ1-5; no reliable D call. The V and J ends lost 8 bases and 9 bases respectively, with 8 bases between them. Germline assignment: CDR1 ENHRY and CDR2 SYGVKD. CDR3 size: 10 residues. In DNA, the CDR3 is TGTGCCATCCGAGCTCGGCCCCAGCATTTT. Translated, it gives CAIRARPQHF.

The chain combines TRBV6-5 with TRBJ1-2; D is possibly TRBD1 (5 bases). Germline V CDR1 and CDR2: MNHEY, SVGAGI. This CDR3 comprises 13 residues. V lost 6 bases, J lost 4 bases, and 12 bases lay in between. CDR3 sequence reads: CASRALGGYGYTF. The CDR3 coding sequence is TGTGCCAGCAGGGCCCTGGGGGGCTATGGCTACACCTTC.

The rearrangement links TRBV28 to TRBJ1-2, with TRBD1 identical over 11 bases. This CDR3 has 13 amino acids. The V gene end was trimmed by 10 bases and the J gene end by 4 bases; junction bases not matched to a gene: 5. Germline CDR1 MDHEN, CDR2 SYDVKM. For the CDR3, the DNA is TGTGCCACCCGGACAGGGGGCGCCTATGGCTACACCTTC. This sequence encodes CATRTGGAYGYTF.

The J gene is TRBJ2-1, the V gene TRBV28; 7 bases are shared with TRBD1. There are 13 residues in the CDR3. The V and J ends lost 6 bases and 10 bases, in that order; junction bases with no gene match: 9. Germline V gene sequence: CDR1 MDHEN, CDR2 SYDVKM. In DNA form, the CDR3 reads TGTGCCAGCAGCCTATTGGACAGGAGGGAGCAGTTCTTC. Translated, it gives CASSLLDRREQFF.

About this clone itself: The sample contains more than one DNA sequence encoding this CDR3. The chain joins TRBV18 to TRBJ1-2; TRBD1 matches 8 bases. Germline-derived CDR1 and CDR2 are KGHSH and LQKENI. Losses at the gene ends were 3 bases for V and 5 bases for J; bases not matched to a gene: 5. This CDR3 comprises 14 residues. As DNA, the CDR3 is TGTGCCAGCTCACCCGCCGACAGGGGATATGGCTACACCTTC. The encoded protein is CASSPADRGYGYTF.